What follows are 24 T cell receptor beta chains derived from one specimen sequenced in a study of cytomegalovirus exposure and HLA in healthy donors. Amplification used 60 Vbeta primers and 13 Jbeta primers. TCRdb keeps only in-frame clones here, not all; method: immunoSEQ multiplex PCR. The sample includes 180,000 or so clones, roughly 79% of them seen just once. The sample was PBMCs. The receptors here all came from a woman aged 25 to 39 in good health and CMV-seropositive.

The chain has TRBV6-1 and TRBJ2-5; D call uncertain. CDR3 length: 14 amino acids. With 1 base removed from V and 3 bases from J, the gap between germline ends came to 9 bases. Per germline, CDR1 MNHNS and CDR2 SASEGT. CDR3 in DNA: TGTGCCAGCAGTGAAGGACTCACCAAAGAGACCCAGTACTTC. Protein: CASSEGLTKETQYF.

The CDR3 loop reads CATSRDVGSSGNTIYF. In nucleotides, the CDR3 is TGTGCCACCAGCAGAGACGTCGGTTCCTCTGGAAACACCATATATTTT. This chain links TRBV15 with TRBJ1-3; D remains unclear. CDR3 length: 16 residues. With 0 bases removed from V and 0 bases from J, the gap between germline ends came to 9 bases. Germline V gene data show CDR1 as LNHNV and CDR2 as YYDKDF (reference sequence).

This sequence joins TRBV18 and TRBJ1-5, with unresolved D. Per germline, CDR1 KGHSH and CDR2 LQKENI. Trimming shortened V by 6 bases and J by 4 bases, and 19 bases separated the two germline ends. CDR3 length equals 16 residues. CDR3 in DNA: TGTGCCAGCTCCCCCGTTGGAGGGTCCCCTAATCAGCCCCAGCATTTT. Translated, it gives CASSPVGGSPNQPQHF. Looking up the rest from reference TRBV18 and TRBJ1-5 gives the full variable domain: NAGVMQNPRHLVRRRGQEARLRCSPMKGHSHVYWYRQLPEEGLKFMVYLQKENIIDESGMPKERFSAEFPKEGPSILRIQQVVRGDSAAYFCASSPVGGSPNQPQHFGDGTRLSIL.

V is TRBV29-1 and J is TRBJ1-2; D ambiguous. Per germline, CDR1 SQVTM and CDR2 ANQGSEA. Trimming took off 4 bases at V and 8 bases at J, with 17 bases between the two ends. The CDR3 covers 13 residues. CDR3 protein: CSVGEELTMGYTF. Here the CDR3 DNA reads TGCAGCGTTGGAGAGGAGCTAACTATGGGCTACACCTTC.

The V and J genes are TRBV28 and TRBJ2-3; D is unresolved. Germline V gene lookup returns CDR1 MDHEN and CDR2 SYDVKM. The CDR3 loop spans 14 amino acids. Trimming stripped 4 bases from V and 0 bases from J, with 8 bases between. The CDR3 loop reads CASSSSDSTDTQYF. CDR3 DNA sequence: TGTGCCAGCAGTTCCAGCGACAGCACAGATACGCAGTATTTT.

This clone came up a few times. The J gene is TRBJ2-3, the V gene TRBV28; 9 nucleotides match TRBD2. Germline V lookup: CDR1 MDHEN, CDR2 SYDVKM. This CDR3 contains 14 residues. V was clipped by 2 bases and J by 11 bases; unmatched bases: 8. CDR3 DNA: TGTGCCAGCAGTTTAGGAGCTAGCGGGAAATTGCAGTATTTT. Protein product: CASSLGASGKLQYF.

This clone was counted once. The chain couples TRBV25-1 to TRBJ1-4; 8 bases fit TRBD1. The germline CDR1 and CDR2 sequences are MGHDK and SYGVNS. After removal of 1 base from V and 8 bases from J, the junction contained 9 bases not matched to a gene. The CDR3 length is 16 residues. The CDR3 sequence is CASSESSTGVAEKLFF. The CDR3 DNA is TGTGCCAGCAGTGAATCGTCGACAGGGGTGGCGGAAAAACTGTTTTTT.

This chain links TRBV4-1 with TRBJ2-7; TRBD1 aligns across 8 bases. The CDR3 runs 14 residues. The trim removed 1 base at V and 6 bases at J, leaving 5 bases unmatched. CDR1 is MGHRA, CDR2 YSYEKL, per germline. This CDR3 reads CASSQVTGDGEQYF. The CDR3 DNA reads TGCGCCAGCAGCCAAGTGACAGGGGACGGCGAGCAGTACTTC.

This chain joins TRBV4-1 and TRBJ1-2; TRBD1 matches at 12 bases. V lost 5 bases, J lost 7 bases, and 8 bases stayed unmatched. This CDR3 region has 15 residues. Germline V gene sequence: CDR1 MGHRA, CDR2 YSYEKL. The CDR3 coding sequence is TGCGCCAGCAGCTTCACCGGGACAGGGGGCCCTGGCTACACCTTC. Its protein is CASSFTGTGGPGYTF.

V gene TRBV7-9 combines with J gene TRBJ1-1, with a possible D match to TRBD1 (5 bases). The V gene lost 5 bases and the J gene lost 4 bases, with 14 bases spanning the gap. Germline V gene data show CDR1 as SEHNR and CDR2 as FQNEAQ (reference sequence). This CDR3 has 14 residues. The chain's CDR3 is CASSLQAVSTEAFF. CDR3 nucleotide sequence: TGTGCCAGCAGCCTACAGGCTGTGAGCACTGAAGCTTTCTTT. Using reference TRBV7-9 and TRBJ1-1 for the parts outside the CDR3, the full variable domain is DTGVSQNPRHKITKRGQNVTFRCDPISEHNRLYWYRQTLGQGPEFLTYFQNEAQLEKSRLLSDRFSAERPKGSFSTLEIQRTEQGDSAMYLCASSLQAVSTEAFFGQGTRLTVV.

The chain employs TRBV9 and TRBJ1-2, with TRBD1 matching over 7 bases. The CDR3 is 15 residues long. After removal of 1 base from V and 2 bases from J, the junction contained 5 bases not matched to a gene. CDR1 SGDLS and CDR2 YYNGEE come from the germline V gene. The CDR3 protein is CASSVHGGGNYGYTF. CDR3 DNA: TGTGCCAGCAGCGTACACGGAGGGGGCAACTATGGCTACACCTTC.

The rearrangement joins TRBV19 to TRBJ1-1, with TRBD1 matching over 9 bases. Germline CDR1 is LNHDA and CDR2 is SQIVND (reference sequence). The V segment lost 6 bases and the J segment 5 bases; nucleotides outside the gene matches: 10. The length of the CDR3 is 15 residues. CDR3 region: CASSASAQGATEAFF. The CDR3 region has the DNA TGTGCCAGTAGCGCTTCGGCACAGGGGGCGACTGAAGCTTTCTTT.

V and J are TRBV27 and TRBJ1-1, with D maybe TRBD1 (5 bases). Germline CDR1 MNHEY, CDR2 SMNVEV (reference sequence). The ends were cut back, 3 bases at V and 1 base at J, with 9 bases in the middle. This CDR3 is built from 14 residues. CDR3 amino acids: CASSLKGPNTEAFF. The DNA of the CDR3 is TGTGCCAGCAGTTTGAAGGGGCCGAACACTGAAGCTTTCTTT.

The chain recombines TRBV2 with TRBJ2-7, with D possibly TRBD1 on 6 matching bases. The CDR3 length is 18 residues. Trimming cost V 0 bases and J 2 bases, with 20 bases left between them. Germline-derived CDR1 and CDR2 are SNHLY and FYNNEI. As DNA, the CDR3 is TGTGCCAGCAGTGAAGCGACCCCCGGGCAGGGGTACACCTACGAGCAGTACTTC. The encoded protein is CASSEATPGQGYTYEQYF. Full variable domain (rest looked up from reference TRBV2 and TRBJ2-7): EPEVTQTPSHQVTQMGQEVILRCVPISNHLYFYWYRQILGQKVEFLVSFYNNEISEKSEIFDDQFSVERPDGSNFTLKIRSTKLEDSAMYFCASSEATPGQGYTYEQYFGPGTRLTVT.

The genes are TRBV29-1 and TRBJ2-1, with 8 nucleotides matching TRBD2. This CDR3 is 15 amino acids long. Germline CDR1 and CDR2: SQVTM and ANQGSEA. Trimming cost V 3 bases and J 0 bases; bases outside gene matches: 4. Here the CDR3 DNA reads TGCAGCGTTGATGGGCTAGCGGGCTCCTACAATGAGCAGTTCTTC. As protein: CSVDGLAGSYNEQFF.

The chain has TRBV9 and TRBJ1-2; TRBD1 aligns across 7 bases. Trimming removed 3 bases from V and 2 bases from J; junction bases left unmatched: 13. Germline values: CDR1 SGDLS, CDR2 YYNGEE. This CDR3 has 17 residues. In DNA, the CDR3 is TGTGCCAGCAGCGGCCGAAGGGGGCGCCTCGGAAACTATGGCTACACCTTC. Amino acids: CASSGRRGRLGNYGYTF. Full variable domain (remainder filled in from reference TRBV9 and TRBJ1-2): DSGVTQTPKHLITATGQRVTLRCSPRSGDLSVYWYQQSLDQGLQFLIQYYNGEERAKGNILERFSAQQFPDLHSELNLSSLELGDSALYFCASSGRRGRLGNYGYTFGSGTRLTVV.

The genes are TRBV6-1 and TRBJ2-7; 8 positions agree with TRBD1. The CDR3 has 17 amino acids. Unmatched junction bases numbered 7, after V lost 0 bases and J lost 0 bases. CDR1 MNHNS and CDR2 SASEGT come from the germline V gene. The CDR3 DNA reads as TGTGCCAGCAGTGAAGCGTCGACAGGGGCGAACTCCTACGAGCAGTACTTC. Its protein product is CASSEASTGANSYEQYF.

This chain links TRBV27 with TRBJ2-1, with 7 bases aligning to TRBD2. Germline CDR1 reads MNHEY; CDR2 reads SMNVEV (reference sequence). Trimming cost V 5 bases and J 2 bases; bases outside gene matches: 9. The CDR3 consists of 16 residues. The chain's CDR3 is CASSPLAGLAYNEQFF. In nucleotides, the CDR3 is TGTGCCAGCAGTCCATTAGCGGGTCTCGCCTACAATGAGCAGTTCTTC.

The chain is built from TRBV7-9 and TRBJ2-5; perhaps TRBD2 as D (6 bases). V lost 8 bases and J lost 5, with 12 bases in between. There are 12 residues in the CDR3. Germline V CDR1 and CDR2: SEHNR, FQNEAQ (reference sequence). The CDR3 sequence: CASYGLRETQYF. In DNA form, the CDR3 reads TGTGCCAGCTACGGACTAAGGGAGACCCAGTACTTC.

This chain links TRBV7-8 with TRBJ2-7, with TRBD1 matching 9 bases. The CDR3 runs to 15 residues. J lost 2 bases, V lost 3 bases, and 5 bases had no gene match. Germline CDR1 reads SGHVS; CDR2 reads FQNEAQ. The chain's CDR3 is CASSFRQGGTYEQYF. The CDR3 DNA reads TGTGCCAGCAGCTTCCGACAGGGGGGTACCTACGAGCAGTACTTC.

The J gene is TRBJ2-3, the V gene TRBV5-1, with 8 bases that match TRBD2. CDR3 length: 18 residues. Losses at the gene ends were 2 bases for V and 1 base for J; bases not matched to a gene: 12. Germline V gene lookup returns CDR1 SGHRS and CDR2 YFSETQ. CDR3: CASSFYGTSRLGTDTQYF. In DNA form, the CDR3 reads TGCGCCAGCAGCTTTTACGGGACTAGTCGGCTCGGCACAGATACGCAGTATTTT.

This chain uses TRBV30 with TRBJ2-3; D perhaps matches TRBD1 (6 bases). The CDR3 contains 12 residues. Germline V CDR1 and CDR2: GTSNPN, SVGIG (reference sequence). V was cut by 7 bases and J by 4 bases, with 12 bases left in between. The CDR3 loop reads CASGQTADTQYF. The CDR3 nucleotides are TGTGCCTCTGGACAGACGGCAGATACGCAGTATTTT. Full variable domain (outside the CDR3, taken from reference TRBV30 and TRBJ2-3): SQTIHQWPATLVQPVGSPLSLECTVEGTSNPNLYWYRQAAGRGLQLLFYSVGIGQISSEVPQNLSASRPQDRQFILSSKKLLLSDSGFYLCASGQTADTQYFGPGTRLTVL.

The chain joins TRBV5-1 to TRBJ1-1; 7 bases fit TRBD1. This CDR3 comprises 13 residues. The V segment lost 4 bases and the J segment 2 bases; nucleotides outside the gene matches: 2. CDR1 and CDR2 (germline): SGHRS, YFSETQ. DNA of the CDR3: TGCGCCAGCAGCGGGGACAGCAACACTGAAGCTTTCTTT. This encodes CASSGDSNTEAFF.

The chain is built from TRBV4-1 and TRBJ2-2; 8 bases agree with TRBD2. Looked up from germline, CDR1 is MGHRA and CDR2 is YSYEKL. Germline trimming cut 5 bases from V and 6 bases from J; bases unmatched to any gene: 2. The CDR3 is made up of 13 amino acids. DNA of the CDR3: TGCGCCAGCAGCGGTAGCGGGGCCGGGGAGCTGTTTTTT. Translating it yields CASSGSGAGELFF.